This entry lists 19 T cell receptor beta chains sequenced from one sample in a study of control samples from healthy donors and cancer patients. TCRdb keeps only in-frame clones here, not all; method: immunoSEQ multiplex PCR. The sample carries under 450,000 clones, around nine tenths recorded once. The sequencing input was PBMCs. Receptors were obtained from a middle-aged man with head and neck cancer.

The chain recombines TRBV6-5 with TRBJ1-5, with no clear D. CDR1 is MNHEY, CDR2 SVGAGI, per germline. Trimming removed 7 bases at V and 0 bases at J, with 13 bases between. This CDR3 is built from 15 residues. The CDR3 coding sequence is TGTGCCAGCATACTACAGACCTATAGCAATCAGCCCCAGCATTTT. This sequence encodes CASILQTYSNQPQHF.

The rearrangement links TRBV3-1 (or the pseudogene TRBV3-2) to TRBJ1-6; 7 nucleotides line up with TRBD1. CDR3 length: 14 amino acids. CDR1 is LGHDT, CDR2 YNNKEL, per germline (reference sequence). The ends lost 0 bases at V and 9 bases at J; junction bases unmatched: 2. The DNA of the CDR3 is TGTGCCAGCAGCCAAGACGCAGGGGGTTCACCCCTCCACTTT. It yields the protein CASSQDAGGSPLHF.

The chain employs TRBV6-5 and TRBJ2-3, with D possibly matching TRBD2 (6 bases). This CDR3 spans 14 amino acids. V gave up 6 bases and J gave up 6 bases, with 16 bases separating them. Germline V lookup: CDR1 MNHEY, CDR2 SVGAGI. The CDR3 DNA reads TGTGCCAGCAGGGCGGGGCGGGGCGGCGATACGCAGTATTTT. Its translation is CASRAGRGGDTQYF.

This clone was counted a single time. The chain employs TRBV29-1 and TRBJ2-1; D tentatively reads TRBD1 or TRBD2 (5 bases each). The CDR3 has 14 residues. Between the trimmed V and J ends, which lost 7 bases and 4 bases, there was a span of 17 bases. CDR1 and CDR2 from the germline V gene are SQVTM and ANQGSEA. For the CDR3, the DNA is TGCAGCGCTAGGGACCTAGGGGCATACAATGAGCAGTTCTTC. This codes for CSARDLGAYNEQFF.

V and J are TRBV28 and TRBJ1-5; TRBD1 matches 7 bases. This CDR3 spans 14 amino acids. V dropped 6 bases and J dropped 6; count of bases not matched to a gene: 8. Germline lookup yields CDR1 MDHEN and CDR2 SYDVKM. The CDR3 coding sequence is TGTGCCAGCAGGGAAACAGGGGAGGGTCAGCCCCAGCATTTT. Its protein product is CASRETGEGQPQHF.

The chain links TRBV27 to TRBJ2-3, with unresolved D. CDR3 size: 14 residues. Trimming cost V 3 bases and J 3 bases, with 10 bases left between them. Germline V gene sequence: CDR1 MNHEY, CDR2 SMNVEV (reference sequence). The CDR3 bases are TGTGCCAGCAGTTTCCTCGCCGGTACAGATACGCAGTATTTT. Translation gives CASSFLAGTDTQYF.

V usage is TRBV7-9 and J usage is TRBJ1-5; TRBD1 might be the D (6 bases). This CDR3 has 16 residues. Germline loops: CDR1 SEHNR, CDR2 FQNEAQ (reference sequence). Trimming took off 0 bases at V and 5 bases at J, with 14 bases between the two ends. This CDR3 is CASSLAGGASHQPQHF. CDR3 bases: TGTGCCAGCAGCTTAGCGGGGGGCGCTTCCCATCAGCCCCAGCATTTT.

The V and J genes are TRBV2 and TRBJ2-7; 11 bases are a match to TRBD2. Germline V gene lookup returns CDR1 SNHLY and CDR2 FYNNEI. The CDR3 extends over 15 amino acids. Trimming removed 4 bases from V and 6 bases from J; junction bases left unmatched: 8. The CDR3 loop reads CASSGLVGLAAEQYF. In nucleotides, the CDR3 is TGTGCCAGCAGTGGCCTGGTGGGACTAGCGGCCGAGCAGTACTTC.

The rearrangement uses TRBV27 and TRBJ2-6, with TRBD1 identical over 10 bases. Germline CDR1 is MNHEY and CDR2 is SMNVEV (reference sequence). The V and J ends lost 6 bases and 4 bases, in that order; junction bases with no gene match: 9. CDR3 length equals 17 residues. For the CDR3, the DNA is TGTGCCAGCAGGCCGACAGGGGGCCAGGGAGGGGCCAACGTCCTGACTTTC. It translates to CASRPTGGQGGANVLTF. Based on the CDR3 plus reference TRBV27 and TRBJ2-6, the full variable domain is EAQVTQNPRYLITVTGKKLTVTCSQNMNHEYMSWYRQDPGLGLRQIYYSMNVEVTDKGDVPEGYKVSRKEKRNFPLILESPSPNQTSLYFCASRPTGGQGGANVLTFGAGSRLTVL.

The chain employs TRBV5-1 and TRBJ2-1; no clear D gene. The CDR3 sequence is 13 residues long. Germline V gives CDR1 SGHRS, CDR2 YFSETQ. The V and J ends lost 4 bases and 10 bases respectively, with 15 bases between them. The CDR3 spells CASSPALGNEQFF. In DNA, the CDR3 is TGCGCCAGCAGCCCGGCTCTGGGAAACGAGCAGTTCTTC.

The chain joins TRBV30 to TRBJ2-5; 9 bases map to TRBD1. From germline, CDR1 is GTSNPN and CDR2 SVGIG (reference sequence). With 5 bases clipped from V and 4 bases from J, the junction kept 8 bases outside the gene matches. The CDR3 covers 14 residues. CDR3 amino acids: CAWDGTGYRETQYF. In DNA form, the CDR3 reads TGTGCCTGGGATGGGACAGGGTATCGAGAGACCCAGTACTTC.

The chain is built from TRBV19 and TRBJ2-6; no clear D. The CDR3 sequence is 14 residues long. Germline V gene lookup returns CDR1 LNHDA and CDR2 SQIVND (reference sequence). The ends were cut back, 5 bases at V and 4 bases at J, with 9 bases in the middle. Here the CDR3 DNA reads TGTGCCAGTAGTCAAAGGTGGGGGGCCAACGTCCTGACTTTC. It encodes CASSQRWGANVLTF.

The chain is built from TRBV5-4 and TRBJ1-2; D is undetermined. The germline gives CDR1 SGHNT, CDR2 YYREEE (reference sequence). V was cut by 4 bases and J by 7 bases, with 20 bases left in between. The length of the CDR3 is 15 residues. The CDR3 DNA follows: TGTGCCAGCAGCCTCCGGAACAGTGCGTCCGGTGGCTACACCTTC. Translation: CASSLRNSASGGYTF.

The genes are TRBV27 and TRBJ2-1; the D is unclear. This CDR3 has 12 amino acids. V lost 5 bases and J lost 4, with 6 bases in between. The V gene's germline CDR1 is MNHEY and CDR2 SMNVEV (reference sequence). CDR3 sequence reads: CASSDPYNEQFF. CDR3 in DNA: TGTGCCAGCAGTGATCCTTACAATGAGCAGTTCTTC.

J is TRBJ2-1 and V is TRBV7-2; possible D gene TRBD2, 6 bases. With 2 bases removed from V and 1 base from J, the gap between germline ends came to 15 bases. Germline-derived CDR1 and CDR2 are SGHTA and FQGNSA. The CDR3 has 17 residues. The CDR3 bases are TGTGCCAGCAGCTTACCGTCGGGACTCCTATCCTACAATGAGCAGTTCTTC. This gives the protein CASSLPSGLLSYNEQFF.

The chain links TRBV5-6 to TRBJ1-1; D gene uncertain. CDR3 length: 15 amino acids. V shed 1 base and J shed 0 bases, with 10 bases lying between them. Germline loops: CDR1 SGHDT, CDR2 YYEEEE. Here the CDR3 reads CASSLFQTVNTEAFF. DNA for the CDR3: TGTGCCAGCAGCTTGTTTCAGACGGTGAACACTGAAGCTTTCTTT.

The chain combines TRBV6-1 with TRBJ1-2; 9 positions agree with TRBD1. With 3 bases clipped from V and 7 bases from J, the junction kept 6 bases outside the gene matches. Germline assignment: CDR1 MNHNS and CDR2 SASEGT. The CDR3 totals 14 residues. The CDR3 protein is CASSDWDREGGYTF. In nucleotides, the CDR3 is TGTGCCAGCAGTGATTGGGACAGGGAGGGTGGCTACACCTTC.

This clone was counted once. V is TRBV9 and J is TRBJ2-2; D possibly corresponds to TRBD2 (6 bases). Trimming took 3 bases from V and 6 from J, leaving 15 bases between them. The CDR3 is 15 amino acids. Germline CDR1 SGDLS, CDR2 YYNGEE. The CDR3 sequence is CASSERWGGPGELFF. The DNA of the CDR3 is TGTGCCAGCAGCGAGAGATGGGGAGGACCCGGGGAGCTGTTTTTT.

This clone was observed a few times. V gene TRBV9 combines with J gene TRBJ2-1; a possible D gene is TRBD1 (6 bases). The length of the CDR3 is 14 residues. Trimming stripped 0 bases from V and 6 bases from J, with 10 bases between. The germline V gene encodes CDR1 SGDLS and CDR2 YYNGEE. Written as DNA, the CDR3 is TGTGCCAGCAGCGTAGAGGGGACATCCAATGAGCAGTTCTTC. This translates into CASSVEGTSNEQFF. Full variable domain (outside the CDR3, taken from reference TRBV9 and TRBJ2-1): DSGVTQTPKHLITATGQRVTLRCSPRSGDLSVYWYQQSLDQGLQFLIQYYNGEERAKGNILERFSAQQFPDLHSELNLSSLELGDSALYFCASSVEGTSNEQFFGPGTRLTVL.